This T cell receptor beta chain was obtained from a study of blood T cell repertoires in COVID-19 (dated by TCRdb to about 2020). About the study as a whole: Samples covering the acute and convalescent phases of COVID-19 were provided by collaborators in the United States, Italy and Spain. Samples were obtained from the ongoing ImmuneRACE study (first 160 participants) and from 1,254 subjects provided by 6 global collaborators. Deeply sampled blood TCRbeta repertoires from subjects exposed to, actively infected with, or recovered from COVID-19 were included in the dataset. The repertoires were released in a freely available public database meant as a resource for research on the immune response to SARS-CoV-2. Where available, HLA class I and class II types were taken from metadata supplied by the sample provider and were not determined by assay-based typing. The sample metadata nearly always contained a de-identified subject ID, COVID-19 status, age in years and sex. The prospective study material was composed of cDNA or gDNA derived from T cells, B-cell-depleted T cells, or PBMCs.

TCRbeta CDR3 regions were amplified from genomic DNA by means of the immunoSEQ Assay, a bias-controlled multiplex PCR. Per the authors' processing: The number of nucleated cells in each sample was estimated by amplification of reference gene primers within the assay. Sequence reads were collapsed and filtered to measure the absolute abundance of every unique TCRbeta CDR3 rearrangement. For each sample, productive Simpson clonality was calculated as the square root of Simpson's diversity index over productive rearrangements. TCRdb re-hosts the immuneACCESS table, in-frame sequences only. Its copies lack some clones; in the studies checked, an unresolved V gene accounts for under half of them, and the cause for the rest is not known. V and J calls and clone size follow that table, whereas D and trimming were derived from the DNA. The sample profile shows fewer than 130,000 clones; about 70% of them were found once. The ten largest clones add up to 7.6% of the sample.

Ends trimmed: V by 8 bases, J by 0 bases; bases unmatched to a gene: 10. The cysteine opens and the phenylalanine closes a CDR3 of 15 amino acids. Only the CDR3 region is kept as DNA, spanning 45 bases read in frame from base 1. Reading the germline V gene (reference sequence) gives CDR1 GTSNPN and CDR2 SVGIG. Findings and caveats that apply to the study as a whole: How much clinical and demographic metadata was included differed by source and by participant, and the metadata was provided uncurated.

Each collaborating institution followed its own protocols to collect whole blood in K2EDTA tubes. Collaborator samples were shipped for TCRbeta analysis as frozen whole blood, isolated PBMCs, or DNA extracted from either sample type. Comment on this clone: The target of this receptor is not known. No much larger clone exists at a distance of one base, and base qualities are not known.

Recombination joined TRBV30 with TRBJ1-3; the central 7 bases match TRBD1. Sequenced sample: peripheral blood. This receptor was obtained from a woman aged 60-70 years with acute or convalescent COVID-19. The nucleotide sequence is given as TGTGCCCGTGGAGGGGCAGGGGGCTCTGGAAACACCATATATTTT. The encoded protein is CARGGAGGSGNTIYF.